The clone carrying this T cell receptor (beta chain) was counted a few times. The CDR3 length is 14 residues. Germline lookup yields CDR1 MDHEN and CDR2 SYDVKM. J lost 5 bases, V lost 3 bases, and 3 bases had no gene match. The source of the sample is a study of blood T cell repertoires in COVID-19. Produced via immunoSEQ multiplex PCR; TCRdb's table is partial and in-frame only. The table shows almost 200,000 clones, with around 92% occurring only once. The material sequenced was PBMCs or T cells enriched from blood (not recorded which). This receptor was taken from a young woman who had recovered from COVID-19. This chain links TRBV28 with TRBJ1-5; 8 bases agree with TRBD1. The CDR3 nucleotides are TGTGCCAGCAGTTTCAGGGGGCGCGATCAGCCCCAGCATTTT. Translated, it gives CASSFRGRDQPQHF.